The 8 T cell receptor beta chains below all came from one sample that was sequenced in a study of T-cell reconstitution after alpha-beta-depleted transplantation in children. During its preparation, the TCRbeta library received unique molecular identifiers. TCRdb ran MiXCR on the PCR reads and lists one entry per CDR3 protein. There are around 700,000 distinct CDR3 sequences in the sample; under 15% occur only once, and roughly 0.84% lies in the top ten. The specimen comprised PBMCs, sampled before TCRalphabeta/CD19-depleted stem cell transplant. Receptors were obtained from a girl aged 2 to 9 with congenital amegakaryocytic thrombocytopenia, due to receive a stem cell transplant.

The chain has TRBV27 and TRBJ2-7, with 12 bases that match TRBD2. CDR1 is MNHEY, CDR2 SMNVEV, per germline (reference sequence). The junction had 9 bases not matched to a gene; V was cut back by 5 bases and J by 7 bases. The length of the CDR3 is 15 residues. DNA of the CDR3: TGTGCCAGCAGTCCCCCCCTAGCGGGGGGGAGAGAGCAGTACTTC. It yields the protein CASSPPLAGGREQYF.

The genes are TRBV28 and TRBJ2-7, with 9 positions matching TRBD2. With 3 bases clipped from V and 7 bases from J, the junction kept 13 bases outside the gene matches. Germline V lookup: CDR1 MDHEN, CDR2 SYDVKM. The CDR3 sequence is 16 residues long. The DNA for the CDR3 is TGTGCCAGCAGTTTCGAGAGGTGGCGGGAGGGCCGGGAGCAGTACTTC. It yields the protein CASSFERWREGREQYF.

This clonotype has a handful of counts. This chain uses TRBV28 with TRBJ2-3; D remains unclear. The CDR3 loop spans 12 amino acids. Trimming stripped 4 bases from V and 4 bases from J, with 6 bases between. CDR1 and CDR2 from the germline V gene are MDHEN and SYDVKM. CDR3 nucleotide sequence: TGTGCCAGCAGTTACCCAGCAGATACGCAGTATTTT. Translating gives CASSYPADTQYF. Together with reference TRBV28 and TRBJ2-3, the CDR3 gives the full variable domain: DVKVTQSSRYLVKRTGEKVFLECVQDMDHENMFWYRQDPGLGLRLIYFSYDVKMKEKGDIPEGYSVSREKKERFSLILESASTNQTSMYLCASSYPADTQYFGPGTRLTVL.

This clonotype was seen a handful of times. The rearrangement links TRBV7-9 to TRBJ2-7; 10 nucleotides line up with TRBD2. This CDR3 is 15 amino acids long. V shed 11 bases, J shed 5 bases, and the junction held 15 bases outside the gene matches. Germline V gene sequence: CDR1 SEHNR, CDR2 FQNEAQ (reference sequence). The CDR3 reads CAVGASGSVRNEQYF. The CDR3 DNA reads TGTGCCGTTGGGGCTAGCGGGAGTGTGAGGAACGAGCAGTACTTC.

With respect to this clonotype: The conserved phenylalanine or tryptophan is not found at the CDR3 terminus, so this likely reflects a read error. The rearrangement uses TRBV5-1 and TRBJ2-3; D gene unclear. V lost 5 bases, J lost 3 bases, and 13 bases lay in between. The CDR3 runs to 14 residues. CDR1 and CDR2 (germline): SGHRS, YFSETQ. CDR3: CASSANRATDTQYL. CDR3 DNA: TGCGCCAGCAGTGCAAACCGTGCGACAGATACGCAGTATCTT.

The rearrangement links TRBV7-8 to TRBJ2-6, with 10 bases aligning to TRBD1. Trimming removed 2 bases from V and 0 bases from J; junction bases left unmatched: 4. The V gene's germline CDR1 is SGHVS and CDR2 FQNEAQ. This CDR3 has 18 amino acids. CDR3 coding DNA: TGTGCCAGCAGCTTATTACGGACAGGGGGCTCTGGGGCCAACGTCCTGACTTTC. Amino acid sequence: CASSLLRTGGSGANVLTF.

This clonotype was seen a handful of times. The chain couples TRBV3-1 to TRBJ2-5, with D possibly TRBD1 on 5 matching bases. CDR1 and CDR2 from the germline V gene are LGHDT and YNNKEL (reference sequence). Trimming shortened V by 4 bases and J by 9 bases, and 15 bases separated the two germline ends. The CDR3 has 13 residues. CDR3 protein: CASSPRSSRAQYF. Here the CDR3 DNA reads TGTGCCAGCAGCCCACGGAGTAGCAGGGCCCAGTACTTC.

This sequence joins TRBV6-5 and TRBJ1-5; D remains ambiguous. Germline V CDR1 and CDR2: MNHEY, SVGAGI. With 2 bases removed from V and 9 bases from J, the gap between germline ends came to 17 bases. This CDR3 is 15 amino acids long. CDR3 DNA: TGTGCCAGCAGTTACGACACCGGATGGGTTCGGCCCCAGCATTTT. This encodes CASSYDTGWVRPQHF.